One sample yielded the 28 T cell receptor beta chains listed below, sequenced in a study of T-cell memory formation after mild COVID-19. TCRdb re-called the 5' RACE reads with MiXCR, one entry per CDR3 protein. The data hold fewer than 650,000 distinct CDR3 sequences, with roughly 22% observed a single time. Sequencing was done on a sample of PBMCs or a T cell subset sorted from them (not recorded which). The receptors here all came from an adult woman who had mild COVID-19 (a few samples of this study predate the infection). Cell type and time point are not known.

This clonotype was counted between two and nine times. The V call is TRBV6-5, the J call TRBJ1-1; D gene ambiguous. Trimming took off 0 bases at V and 0 bases at J, with 8 bases between the two ends. CDR1 is MNHEY and CDR2 is SVGAGI in the germline V gene. The CDR3 contains 15 residues. The CDR3 spells CASSYSSQLNTEAFF. The CDR3 DNA reads as TGTGCCAGCAGTTACTCGAGTCAATTGAACACTGAAGCTTTCTTT.

The chain joins TRBV18 to TRBJ2-1, with TRBD1 matching over 11 bases. V lost 2 bases and J lost 0; bases outside the gene matches: 0. Germline-derived CDR1 and CDR2 are KGHSH and LQKENI. The CDR3 covers 16 residues. The CDR3: CASSPGTGGSYNEQFF. As DNA, the CDR3 is TGTGCCAGCTCACCAGGGACAGGGGGCTCCTACAATGAGCAGTTCTTC.

The V and J genes are TRBV3-1 and TRBJ1-6; D is ambiguous. The CDR3 is made up of 11 amino acids. V was pared by 8 bases and J by 13 bases, with 12 bases between. The germline V gene encodes CDR1 LGHDT and CDR2 YNNKEL (reference sequence). This CDR3 reads CASPRGRPLHF. The CDR3 nucleotides read TGTGCCAGCCCACGCGGGAGGCCCCTCCACTTT.

Only a few counts were recorded for this clonotype. The gene calls are TRBV6-2 or TRBV6-3 and TRBJ1-1; the D is unclear. CDR3 length: 13 amino acids. The ends were cut back, 2 bases at V and 2 bases at J, with 6 bases in the middle. Germline loops: CDR1 MNHEY, CDR2 SVGEGT. The CDR3 here is CASSYVDNTEAFF. CDR3 DNA sequence: TGTGCCAGCAGTTACGTGGATAACACTGAAGCTTTCTTT.

This clonotype was seen a handful of times. The chain carries TRBV3-1 and TRBJ2-5; TRBD2 agrees at 11 bases. CDR1 LGHDT and CDR2 YNNKEL come from the germline V gene (reference sequence). The CDR3 has 18 amino acids. The V gene end was trimmed by 4 bases and the J gene end by 0 bases; junction bases not matched to a gene: 10. The CDR3 DNA reads TGTGCCAGCAGCCTCGGGACTAGCGGACTACGATACCAAGAGACCCAGTACTTC. It encodes CASSLGTSGLRYQETQYF.

The rearrangement joins TRBV6-5 to TRBJ1-2, with D unclear. There are 13 residues in the CDR3. With 7 bases removed from V and 4 bases from J, the gap between germline ends came to 13 bases. Per germline, CDR1 MNHEY and CDR2 SVGAGI. This CDR3 reads CASTGAGFYGYTF. CDR3 coding DNA: TGTGCCAGCACCGGCGCCGGGTTCTATGGCTACACCTTC.

This rearrangement joins TRBV24-1 to TRBJ2-1, with TRBD2 matching 10 bases. CDR3 length equals 19 residues. J was trimmed by 5 bases and V by 1 base; bases with no gene match: 13. The germline CDR1 and CDR2 sequences are KGHDR and SFDVKD. The CDR3 loop reads CATSDFALAGEGPNNEQFF. The CDR3 bases are TGTGCCACCAGTGATTTTGCTCTAGCGGGAGAGGGACCTAACAATGAGCAGTTCTTC.

This clonotype has only a few counts. The chain carries TRBV7-8 and TRBJ2-5; a possible D gene is TRBD1 (6 bases). This CDR3 spans 14 amino acids. The V and J ends lost 3 bases and 5 bases respectively, with 13 bases between them. Germline V gene data show CDR1 as SGHVS and CDR2 as FQNEAQ. CDR3 bases: TGTGCCAGCAGCTTTTCCCCCCAGGGGGAGACCCAGTACTTC. It is translated as CASSFSPQGETQYF.

This clonotype has a count of ten or more. At one end the junction does not follow the germline gene, possibly because of a read error. This rearrangement joins TRBV12-3 or TRBV12-4 to TRBJ2-3; 12 bases are a match to TRBD2. The CDR3 runs to 14 residues. In DNA form, the CDR3 reads TGTGCCAGCAGTCTAGCGGGGGGGCTGGATACGCAGTATTTT. Its protein is CASSLAGGLDTQYF.

In its sample, this clonotype was seen many times. This rearrangement joins TRBV7-2 to TRBJ1-1, with D possibly being TRBD1 (5 bases). Per germline, CDR1 SGHTA and CDR2 FQGNSA. The CDR3 has 15 amino acids. The ends were cut back, 1 base at V and 4 bases at J, with 13 bases in the middle. CDR3 sequence: CASSLEAQGGTEAFF. The CDR3 nucleotides are TGTGCCAGCAGCTTAGAGGCGCAGGGCGGCACTGAAGCTTTCTTT.

This clonotype was recorded at least ten times. This chain uses TRBV7-3 with TRBJ2-2; no definite D call. This CDR3 region has 12 residues. From germline, CDR1 is SGHTA and CDR2 FQGTGA. V was cut by 3 bases and J by 5 bases, with 4 bases left in between. The CDR3 DNA sequence: TGTGCCAGCAGCTTCTTTACCGGGGAGCTGTTTTTT. This codes for CASSFFTGELFF.

This clonotype was seen only a few times. The V call is TRBV2, the J call TRBJ1-1, with D hard to call. The CDR3 runs to 14 residues. Deletions cut 4 bases from V and 4 bases from J, with 13 bases between. From germline, CDR1 is SNHLY and CDR2 FYNNEI. This chain's CDR3 is CASSVMSDGTEAFF. The CDR3 bases are TGTGCCAGCAGTGTCATGAGTGACGGCACTGAAGCTTTCTTT.

The chain uses TRBV4-1 and TRBJ2-7; no firm D call. V was clipped by 0 bases and J by 6 bases, with 9 bases between them. Germline CDR1 and CDR2: MGHRA and YSYEKL. This CDR3 is 13 amino acids long. As DNA, the CDR3 is TGCGCCAGCAGCCAAGAGGATGTGGGCGAGCAGTACTTC. As protein: CASSQEDVGEQYF.

The chain carries TRBV18 and TRBJ2-7, with 9 bases fitting TRBD1. J was trimmed by 2 bases and V by 5 bases; bases with no gene match: 7. Looked up from germline, CDR1 is KGHSH and CDR2 is LQKENI. The CDR3 contains 15 residues. The CDR3 DNA reads TGTGCCAGCTCATCGACAGGGGGTGAAGCCTACGAGCAGTACTTC. This encodes CASSSTGGEAYEQYF.

The V call is TRBV7-9, the J call TRBJ1-2; D not certain. The length of the CDR3 is 13 residues. Germline CDR1 reads SEHNR; CDR2 reads FQNEAQ (reference sequence). The germline V and J ends were trimmed by 5 bases and 3 bases, with 10 bases remaining between them. The CDR3 DNA reads as TGTGCCAGCAGCCCCGGGATTTACTATGGCTACACCTTC. Translated, it gives CASSPGIYYGYTF.

This clonotype was detected a few times. The rearrangement joins TRBV5-1 to TRBJ2-3, with TRBD2 identical over 16 bases. V was pared by 4 bases and J by 5 bases, with 7 bases of the junction left unmatched. The CDR3 has 17 amino acids. In germline, CDR1 is SGHRS, CDR2 YFSETQ. CDR3 bases: TGCGCCAGCAGCGGGACTAGCGGGGGGGCCGCCGGAGATACGCAGTATTTT. Translated: CASSGTSGGAAGDTQYF.

The rearrangement uses TRBV9 and TRBJ2-1, with D perhaps TRBD2 (5 bases). Looked up from germline, CDR1 is SGDLS and CDR2 is YYNGEE. This CDR3 spans 15 amino acids. The V gene lost 3 bases and the J gene lost 0 bases, with 10 bases spanning the gap. This CDR3 reads CASSGSGTSYNEQFF. DNA of the CDR3: TGTGCCAGCAGCGGGAGCGGTACCTCCTACAATGAGCAGTTCTTC.

This chain connects TRBV24-1 to TRBJ2-1, with a weak D call TRBD2 (6 bases). The ends were cut back, 10 bases at V and 4 bases at J, with 10 bases in the middle. The CDR3 covers 12 residues. In germline, CDR1 is KGHDR, CDR2 SFDVKD. DNA for the CDR3: TGTGCCACTAGCGGTGATTACAATGAGCAGTTCTTC. It encodes CATSGDYNEQFF.

The chain combines TRBV9 with TRBJ2-2; a weak D match, TRBD1 (6 bases). Germline V gives CDR1 SGDLS, CDR2 YYNGEE. This CDR3 region has 16 residues. The V gene lost 4 bases and the J gene lost 1 base, with 14 bases spanning the gap. The CDR3 spells CASSFNIRGNTGELFF. The CDR3 nucleotides are TGTGCCAGCAGCTTTAACATCAGGGGGAACACCGGGGAGCTGTTTTTT.

This clonotype was picked up many times. The V and J genes are TRBV12-3 or TRBV12-4 and TRBJ1-4, with D unresolved. The germline V and J ends were trimmed by 7 bases and 8 bases, with 14 bases remaining between them. The CDR3 length is 13 residues. The chain's CDR3 is CASTIDPREKLFF. The CDR3 DNA reads TGTGCCAGCACCATCGACCCGCGGGAAAAACTGTTTTTT.

The chain is built from TRBV12-3 or TRBV12-4 and TRBJ2-4; D is perhaps TRBD2 (7 bases). Trimming took off 4 bases at V and 5 bases at J, with 12 bases between the two ends. This CDR3 spans 14 amino acids. In DNA, the CDR3 is TGTGCCAGCAGTTGGGGGGGGCCCGAAAACATTCAGTACTTC. Its protein is CASSWGGPENIQYF.

The rearrangement joins TRBV7-3 to TRBJ1-5; 10 positions match TRBD1. The CDR3 covers 16 residues. The V segment lost 5 bases and the J segment 2 bases; nucleotides outside the gene matches: 6. In germline, CDR1 is SGHTA, CDR2 FQGTGA. The CDR3 DNA follows: TGTGCCAGCAGCGAGAAGGGACAGGGGTGCAATCAGCCCCAGCATTTT. Protein product: CASSEKGQGCNQPQHF. Full variable domain (missing parts from reference TRBV7-3 and TRBJ1-5): GAGVSQTPSNKVTEKGKYVELRCDPISGHTALYWYRQSLGQGPEFLIYFQGTGAADDSGLPNDRFFAVRPEGSVSTLKIQRTERGDSAVYLCASSEKGQGCNQPQHFGDGTRLSIL.

This clonotype was detected a few times. The gene calls are TRBV5-1 and TRBJ2-7; tentatively, D is TRBD1 or TRBD2 (5 bases each). The CDR3 sequence is 14 residues long. In germline, CDR1 is SGHRS, CDR2 YFSETQ. Trimming took off 3 bases at V and 0 bases at J, with 10 bases between the two ends. CDR3 DNA: TGCGCCAGCAGCTGGGGGACGGACTCCTACGAGCAGTACTTC. Protein sequence: CASSWGTDSYEQYF.

This clonotype was counted between two and nine times. This chain connects TRBV6-5 to TRBJ2-2; 10 nucleotides match TRBD2. CDR1 MNHEY and CDR2 SVGAGI come from the germline V gene. The ends lost 4 bases at V and 1 base at J; junction bases unmatched: 6. The CDR3 loop spans 17 amino acids. Written as DNA, the CDR3 is TGTGCCAGCAGTTCCCAACTAGCGGGGCAGAACACCGGGGAGCTGTTTTTT. This encodes CASSSQLAGQNTGELFF.

The sample holds a few counts of this clonotype. The chain has TRBV4-1 and TRBJ2-5, with TRBD2 identical over 10 bases. The germline CDR1 and CDR2 sequences are MGHRA and YSYEKL. V dropped 5 bases and J dropped 5; count of bases not matched to a gene: 2. This CDR3 region has 13 residues. The CDR3 sequence is CASSELAGETQYF. DNA of the CDR3: TGCGCCAGCAGCGAACTAGCGGGGGAGACCCAGTACTTC.

This clonotype was seen more than once but under ten times. The V gene is TRBV5-1, the J gene TRBJ2-5, with unresolved D. The CDR3 covers 14 residues. V lost 7 bases, J lost 5 bases, and 18 bases lay in between. Germline V gene sequence: CDR1 SGHRS, CDR2 YFSETQ. The CDR3 nucleotides read TGCGCCAGCGCTCCTCTCGGGCCTTCGGAGACCCAGTACTTC. Residues: CASAPLGPSETQYF. Supplemented by reference TRBV5-1 and TRBJ2-5, the full variable domain reads KAGVTQTPRYLIKTRGQQVTLSCSPISGHRSVSWYQQTPGQGLQFLFEYFSETQRNKGNFPGRFSGRQFSNSRSEMNVSTLELGDSALYLCASAPLGPSETQYFGPGTRLLVL.

The chain joins TRBV9 to TRBJ2-3; D may be TRBD2 (6 bases). The V gene's germline CDR1 is SGDLS and CDR2 YYNGEE. V shed 4 bases and J shed 0 bases, with 18 bases lying between them. The CDR3 totals 17 residues. The CDR3 nucleotides read TGTGCCAGCAGCAACCCCCCGGCTAGCGAGAGCACAGATACGCAGTATTTT. Amino acids: CASSNPPASESTDTQYF.

V gene TRBV6-5 combines with J gene TRBJ2-3, with D uncertain. This CDR3 region has 16 residues. From germline, CDR1 is MNHEY and CDR2 SVGAGI. The V end lost 6 bases, the J end lost 1 base, and 17 bases lay between the germline ends. The CDR3 bases are TGTGCCAGCAGAGCAACGATCCACCGACGCACAGATACGCAGTATTTT. It translates to CASRATIHRRTDTQYF.